This T cell receptor beta chain was captured by sequencing in a study of blood T cell repertoires in COVID-19. The overall study: COVID-19 samples collected from the United States, Italy and Spain covered acute and convalescent phases. From T cells, B-cell-depleted T cells, or PBMCs came the material, which was cDNA or gDNA.

Original handling: Amplification of reference gene primers was used by the study to estimate nucleated cell counts. TCRdb's copy holds only in-frame clones and misses some; the assay was immunoSEQ multiplex PCR. Clone size and V and J calls were adopted from that table, with D and trimming inferred from the DNA. Seen here are about 440,000 clones, approximately 88% observed once, and the top ten hold 10% to 15%. Seattle's cohort entered during active infection and was followed longitudinally. Input material: peripheral blood. This receptor was taken from a woman between 45 and 65 years old with COVID-19, enrolled during active disease.

Here the CDR3 DNA reads TGCGCCAGCAGCATGGCCGGGACAGGAGGCTACGAGCAGTACTTC. Translated: CASSMAGTGGYEQYF. The genes are TRBV5-1 and TRBJ2-7; 8 positions match TRBD1. The V and J ends lost 4 bases and 3 bases, in that order; junction bases with no gene match: 9. CDR1 is SGHRS, CDR2 YFSETQ, per germline. This CDR3 region has 15 residues.